These 5 T cell receptor beta chains originate from one sample sequenced in a study of blood T cell repertoires in COVID-19. Assay used: immunoSEQ multiplex PCR; TCRdb lists only in-frame clones, some missing. The sample records approximately 220,000 clones, around 84% being singletons. Sequences were obtained from PBMCs or T cells enriched from blood (not recorded which). The source of these receptors is a woman aged 40 to 50 who had recovered from COVID-19.

The chain carries TRBV4-1 and TRBJ2-7, with a weak D call TRBD2 (5 bases). This CDR3 region has 15 residues. The germline V gene encodes CDR1 MGHRA and CDR2 YSYEKL. V was trimmed by 1 base and J by 3 bases, leaving 13 bases between them. CDR3 DNA: TGCGCCAGCAGCCAAGGAGGGAACGGGCTCTACGAGCAGTACTTC. It specifies CASSQGGNGLYEQYF.

V usage is TRBV9 and J usage is TRBJ2-7, with TRBD2 matching 9 bases. CDR1 SGDLS and CDR2 YYNGEE come from the germline V gene. The CDR3 covers 13 residues. V shed 5 bases and J 5 bases; nucleotides not matched to a gene: 5. DNA for the CDR3: TGTGCCAGCAGTCAAGGCGGGAGGGACGAGCAGTACTTC. Translation gives CASSQGGRDEQYF.

This sequence joins TRBV6-1 and TRBJ2-1, with 7 bases matching TRBD2. Trimming removed 4 bases from V and 7 bases from J; junction bases left unmatched: 13. CDR1 and CDR2 (germline): MNHNS, SASEGT. CDR3 length: 16 residues. The CDR3 nucleotides read TGTGCCAGCAGTGGACCTGAGCGGGATCTCCTGAATGAGCAGTTCTTC. It translates to CASSGPERDLLNEQFF.

V is TRBV11-2 and J is TRBJ2-7; no definite D call. In germline, CDR1 is SGHAT, CDR2 FQNNGV. This CDR3 region has 16 residues. Trimming stripped 1 base from V and 4 bases from J, with 17 bases between. In nucleotides, the CDR3 is TGTGCCAGCAGCTTAGCGGCTAGATCAGATTTATACGAGCAGTACGTC. Residues: CASSLAARSDLYEQYV.

The chain links TRBV5-6 to TRBJ2-1; 8 bases agree with TRBD2. Germline assignment: CDR1 SGHDT and CDR2 YYEEEE. The CDR3 extends over 15 amino acids. J was trimmed by 1 base and V by 4 bases; bases with no gene match: 4. The CDR3 spells CASSTAGGSYNEQFF. The CDR3 DNA reads as TGTGCCAGCAGCACGGCGGGAGGTTCCTACAATGAGCAGTTCTTC.